This T cell receptor beta chain came from a study of T cells in Graves' hyperthyroidism and ophthalmopathy (dated by TCRdb to the late 2010s). Study-level background: Peripheral blood samples were taken at initial diagnosis, before any treatment was given. The approximately 100 discovery patients were divided at random into training and test sets in a 7:3 ratio. Thyroid tissue and blood T-cell repertoires from six Graves' hyperthyroidism patients were also compared in the study. The paper reports TCR Vbeta CDR3 sequencing of 135 peripheral blood samples: around 45 ophthalmopathy, under 80 hyperthyroidism and 17 progressor patients. Prospective prediction of ophthalmopathy was tested in an independent validation cohort consisting of 18 to 20 hyperthyroidism patients and 15 to 17 patients who later progressed to ophthalmopathy. A discovery cohort of around 100 patients, about 40 with Graves' ophthalmopathy and 55 to 65 with stable Graves' hyperthyroidism, was used to find distinguishing TCR V-J signatures. After blood sampling, hyperthyroidism patients were treated with methimazole at a starting dose of 30 mg daily, and ophthalmopathy patients were treated with high-dose intravenous methylprednisolone. The investigation overall reported the following: In validation, progression to ophthalmopathy was predicted by the model with 65% to 71% sensitivity and approximately 78% specificity, a median of approximately 6.5 months before onset. Blood samples also contained most of the expanded thyroid clonotypes (frequency above 0.001), which suggests that blood repertoires may reflect thyroid immune responses. A model built on a 13 V-J signature distinguished ophthalmopathy from stable hyperthyroidism, reaching roughly 88% sensitivity and about 81% specificity in cross-validation and 80%/75% in testing. No statistical method was used to fix the sample size in advance, and group allocation was not hidden from the investigators.

In the germline V gene, CDR1 corresponds to MNHNS and CDR2 to SASEGT. Including the terminal cysteine and phenylalanine, the CDR3 comprises 13 residues. The read is trimmed to its CDR3 DNA, 39 bases read in frame from base 1. Relative to germline, V is 10 bases shorter and J is 0 bases shorter, with 12 bases between their ends. Moderately to severely active disease, a Clinical Activity Score of at least 3, a NOSPECS grade of at least 4, and a duration under 3 months were present in ophthalmopathy patients. Patients with uncontrolled infections, other autoimmune diseases, pregnancy or lactation were excluded. Diagnoses relied on clinical symptoms, serum thyroxine and TRAb, thyroid ultrasound and orbital computed tomography. Ficoll-Paque density gradient centrifugation was used to isolate PBMCs from around 9.1 ml of fresh peripheral blood. Total RNA was extracted using Trizol reagent, and RNA quality was assessed on an Agilent 2100 Bioanalyzer.

This clonotype was counted once. Its antigen remains unidentified. One base away there is no much larger clone; base qualities are not given. Evidence from one read is weak. TCR beta CDR3 regions were amplified from RNA transcripts. The first round of RT-PCR for the TCR CDR3 was performed with the HTBI primer set and the Qiagen OneStep RT-PCR kit. A second multiplex PCR round built the libraries, followed by size selection and purification. Paired-end sequencing of the libraries was performed with 100 bp reads on an Illumina HiSeq2000. Turning to the authors' computational methods: SOAPnuke was used to process the raw data, with reads discarded if the reads contained adapters or uncalled bases, had a mean Phred below 15, or lacked an exact constant-primer or identifier match. High-quality paired reads were merged with COPE v1.2.5, and unique nucleotide sequences were defined as clonotypes. MiTCR v1.1 was used to align the clonotypes against IMGT TRBV, TRBD and TRBJ reference segments. The analysis included only V-J combinations with a frequency above 0.0001, which together covered around 99% of the repertoires. A TCS score was defined as the ratio between F50 (clonal expansion) and ExV (chaos), using BLOSUM62-based TCRdist between CDR3 peptides within each V-J. Welch's t-statistics and random forest reduced fewer than 600 V-J features to 13, which were used in a naive Bayes classifier (R e1071). TCRdb reanalyzed the raw reads on its own, using fastp at Q25 for trimming and MiXCR for clone calling, and kept in-frame beta chains. Entries that share a CDR3 protein sequence are merged under the most common genes and DNA. The V and J calls and clone size are TCRdb's, not the authors'. A total of about half a million distinct CDR3 sequences appear in this sample, about 24% of them only once. The ten most abundant clones make up over 9% of the sample.

Sequencing used blood. The rearrangement combines TRBV6-1 with TRBJ1-1, with no confident D gene call. This TCR derives from a woman under 40 with Graves' ophthalmopathy. The CDR3 corresponds to CATSGRVNTEAFF. The sequenced DNA: TGTGCCACCTCCGGTAGAGTGAACACTGAAGCTTTCTTT.